Listed here is a single T cell receptor beta chain. Its target is not known. This specimen belongs to a study of T cell responses to AZD1222 COVID-19 vaccine. Findings of the study overall: Spike-wide coverage was observed for vaccine-associated CD4 TCRs, with dominant responses at 160-218 and 743-854. Baseline seropositivity occurred in only a handful of AZD1222 recipients.

Produced via immunoSEQ multiplex PCR; TCRdb's table is partial and in-frame only. This table has more than 80,000 clones, 75% to 95% appearing once. Germline V gene sequence: CDR1 KGHDR, CDR2 SFDVKD. There are 14 residues in the CDR3. The V segment lost 6 bases and the J segment 6 bases; nucleotides outside the gene matches: 9. The chain couples TRBV24-1 to TRBJ2-5; 7 bases match TRBD1. The sample here was peripheral blood, taken 28 days after the second AZD1222 dose. The clonotype comes from an adult who received the AZD1222 COVID-19 vaccine. This CDR3 is CATSLLYRGKTQYF. The CDR3 DNA follows: TGTGCCACCAGTCTCCTCTACAGGGGAAAGACCCAGTACTTC.